A single sample gave rise to the 30 T cell receptor beta chains below, sequenced in a study of shared clonotypes between healthy human individuals. Profiling relied on immunoSEQ multiplex PCR, and the TCRdb table lists in-frame clones only, not all of them. The table includes 2 million or so clones, around 95% detected once. The sequenced sample consisted of naive CD4+ T cells sorted from blood. The subset was: CD45RA+ positively selected. The receptors were sampled from a man aged 18 to 30 in good health.

This clone was counted a single time. This chain links TRBV18 with TRBJ2-2; TRBD2 is a possible D gene (5 bases). Germline CDR1 KGHSH, CDR2 LQKENI. Between the trimmed V and J ends, which lost 2 bases and 2 bases, there was a span of 9 bases. This CDR3 spans 15 amino acids. The CDR3 protein is CASSPNGINTGELFF. CDR3 coding DNA: TGTGCCAGCTCACCAAACGGGATTAACACCGGGGAGCTGTTTTTT.

The chain joins TRBV30 to TRBJ1-2; weak D call: TRBD1 (6 bases). The CDR3 totals 13 residues. V was cut by 2 bases and J by 11 bases, with 18 bases left in between. Germline CDR1 is GTSNPN and CDR2 is SVGIG (reference sequence). The CDR3: CAWSSSRGPRYTF. The CDR3 bases are TGTGCCTGGAGTTCATCGCGGGGGCCACGGTACACCTTC.

The chain carries TRBV21-1 and TRBJ1-2; TRBD1, the D gene given by the table, was not confirmed from the DNA. TRBV21-1 is classified as a pseudogene. This CDR3 comprises 14 residues. The CDR3 nucleotides read TGTGCCAGCAGCCATCCGGACAGGGGGGGCGGCTACACCTTC. Encoded protein: CASSHPDRGGGYTF.

Worth noting for this clone: The same CDR3 can be traced to other DNA sequences in this sample. V is TRBV29-1 and J is TRBJ2-7; TRBD2 is a possible D gene (5 bases). CDR3 length: 12 residues. V was shortened by 2 bases and J by 6 bases, with 11 bases between the two germline ends. Germline V gives CDR1 SQVTM, CDR2 ANQGSEA. The CDR3 nucleotides are TGCAGCGTTGAAAGAGGCGGGTCCGAGCAGTACTTC. Amino acid sequence: CSVERGGSEQYF.

This chain uses TRBV5-4 with TRBJ1-2; perhaps TRBD1 as D (6 bases). Germline CDR1 is SGHNT and CDR2 is YYREEE (reference sequence). The CDR3 extends over 13 amino acids. Trimming shortened V by 1 base and J by 6 bases, and 10 bases separated the two germline ends. The CDR3 DNA reads TGTGCCAGCAGCTTGCCAGGGGAGGATGGCTACACCTTC. This codes for CASSLPGEDGYTF.

The rearrangement joins TRBV9 to TRBJ2-5; D gene ambiguous. V was trimmed by 0 bases and J by 5 bases, leaving 11 bases between them. The CDR3 is 14 residues long. Germline V gene sequence: CDR1 SGDLS, CDR2 YYNGEE. The CDR3: CASSVGASWETQYF. In DNA form, the CDR3 reads TGTGCCAGCAGCGTAGGTGCATCGTGGGAGACCCAGTACTTC. The variable domain in full, completed from reference TRBV9 and TRBJ2-5, reads DSGVTQTPKHLITATGQRVTLRCSPRSGDLSVYWYQQSLDQGLQFLIQYYNGEERAKGNILERFSAQQFPDLHSELNLSSLELGDSALYFCASSVGASWETQYFGPGTRLLVL.

The J gene is TRBJ2-7, the V gene TRBV7-2, with D hard to call. V lost 5 bases, J lost 2 bases, and 19 bases lay in between. The CDR3 runs 16 residues. Germline CDR1 reads SGHTA; CDR2 reads FQGNSA. This CDR3 is CASSLIGALVTYEQYF. Here the CDR3 DNA reads TGTGCCAGCAGCCTCATCGGAGCACTCGTAACCTACGAGCAGTACTTC.

This rearrangement joins TRBV6-5 to TRBJ2-7; TRBD1 aligns across 10 bases. V trimming: 6 bases; J trimming: 7 bases; junction bases outside the gene matches: 9. Germline CDR1 reads MNHEY; CDR2 reads SVGAGI. This CDR3 is 14 amino acids long. CDR3: CASRLTGGRGEQYF. The CDR3 coding sequence is TGTGCCAGCAGGCTGACAGGGGGCAGGGGTGAGCAGTACTTC.

V is TRBV25-1 and J is TRBJ2-1; TRBD1 aligns across 10 bases. After removal of 2 bases from V and 3 bases from J, the junction contained 7 bases not matched to a gene. The CDR3 loop spans 17 amino acids. Germline CDR1 is MGHDK and CDR2 is SYGVNS. The CDR3 DNA sequence: TGTGCCAGCAGTGAAAGCCCCGGGACAGGGGACTACAATGAGCAGTTCTTC. It translates to CASSESPGTGDYNEQFF.

On this clone itself: The sample carries other DNA sequences with the same CDR3. The chain links TRBV10-3 to TRBJ2-3; the D is unclear. CDR1 and CDR2 (germline): ENHRY, SYGVKD. V was shortened by 2 bases and J by 0 bases, with 6 bases between the two germline ends. This CDR3 spans 14 amino acids. Here the CDR3 DNA reads TGTGCCATCAGTGAGAGCCCCAGCACAGATACGCAGTATTTT. Its protein is CAISESPSTDTQYF.

The chain combines TRBV5-1 with TRBJ2-3, with TRBD2 matching 7 bases. The germline V gene encodes CDR1 SGHRS and CDR2 YFSETQ. The CDR3 sequence is 15 residues long. The junction had 6 bases not matched to a gene; V was cut back by 4 bases and J by 1 base. CDR3 in DNA: TGCGCCAGCAGCACCGGGACTACGCGCACAGATACGCAGTATTTT. Protein product: CASSTGTTRTDTQYF.

V gene TRBV6-5 combines with J gene TRBJ2-3; 8 bases match TRBD2. The junction had 7 bases not matched to a gene; V was cut back by 10 bases and J by 1 base. The germline V gene encodes CDR1 MNHEY and CDR2 SVGAGI. This CDR3 has 14 amino acids. The CDR3 loop is CATATRGGTDTQYF. The CDR3 DNA reads as TGTGCCACCGCAACGCGGGGGGGCACAGATACGCAGTATTTT.

V is TRBV4-2 and J is TRBJ2-3; D is unclear. The germline CDR1 and CDR2 sequences are LGHNA and YNFKEQ. The CDR3 length is 16 residues. Trimming removed 0 bases at V and 2 bases at J, with 12 bases between. CDR3 bases: TGTGCCAGCAGCCAAGATTTACTGTCTAACACAGATACGCAGTATTTT. It codes for CASSQDLLSNTDTQYF.

The rearrangement joins TRBV2 to TRBJ2-1, with D uncertain. The CDR3 has 15 amino acids. The V gene lost 2 bases and the J gene lost 0 bases, with 8 bases spanning the gap. The germline V gene has CDR1 SNHLY and CDR2 FYNNEI. Written as DNA, the CDR3 is TGTGCCAGCAGTGAATTAGTGAGCTCCTACAATGAGCAGTTCTTC. It yields the protein CASSELVSSYNEQFF.

The chain employs TRBV18 and TRBJ1-4, with D uncertain. Trimming shortened V by 6 bases and J by 7 bases, and 18 bases separated the two germline ends. The CDR3 loop spans 15 amino acids. Germline loops: CDR1 KGHSH, CDR2 LQKENI. DNA of the CDR3: TGTGCCAGCTCCGCCCTCCAATTTCTAGGTGAAAAACTGTTTTTT. This encodes CASSALQFLGEKLFF. Full variable domain (outside the CDR3, taken from reference TRBV18 and TRBJ1-4): NAGVMQNPRHLVRRRGQEARLRCSPMKGHSHVYWYRQLPEEGLKFMVYLQKENIIDESGMPKERFSAEFPKEGPSILRIQQVVRGDSAAYFCASSALQFLGEKLFFGSGTQLSVL.

The chain joins TRBV10-3 to TRBJ2-5; 11 bases are a match to TRBD2. Losses at the gene ends were 6 bases for V and 6 bases for J; bases not matched to a gene: 15. Germline V gene data show CDR1 as ENHRY and CDR2 as SYGVKD. This CDR3 has 17 amino acids. The CDR3 DNA reads as TGTGCCATCAGCGGGGTGGAGACTAGCGGGGTTAGAAAGACCCAGTACTTC. It specifies CAISGVETSGVRKTQYF.

The genes are TRBV4-1 and TRBJ2-1; 7 bases align to TRBD2. The CDR3 length is 15 residues. With 3 bases clipped from V and 7 bases from J, the junction kept 9 bases outside the gene matches. Germline values: CDR1 MGHRA, CDR2 YSYEKL. This CDR3 reads CASSHGTFGGNEQFF. The CDR3 DNA is TGCGCCAGCAGCCACGGGACGTTCGGGGGGAATGAGCAGTTCTTC.

This chain uses TRBV5-1 with TRBJ2-3; 10 nucleotides line up with TRBD2. This CDR3 region has 21 residues. In germline, CDR1 is SGHRS, CDR2 YFSETQ. V dropped 1 base and J dropped 0; count of bases not matched to a gene: 17. CDR3: CASSLYFVRLAGASSTDTQYF. Here the CDR3 DNA reads TGCGCCAGCAGCTTGTATTTCGTACGACTAGCGGGTGCATCTAGCACAGATACGCAGTATTTT.

J is TRBJ2-2 and V is TRBV7-2, with no clear D. Deletions cut 4 bases from V and 3 bases from J, with 3 bases between. The germline gives CDR1 SGHTA, CDR2 FQGNSA. The CDR3 runs 12 residues. In DNA, the CDR3 is TGTGCCAGCAGCTATGACACCGGGGAGCTGTTTTTT. Translating it yields CASSYDTGELFF.

The V gene is TRBV5-6, the J gene TRBJ1-4; D is unclear. The length of the CDR3 is 13 residues. V dropped 5 bases and J dropped 0 bases, with 5 bases sitting between them. Germline CDR1 reads SGHDT; CDR2 reads YYEEEE. In DNA, the CDR3 is TGTGCCAGCAGTTATACAACTAATGAAAAACTGTTTTTT. It is translated as CASSYTTNEKLFF.

The V gene is TRBV5-6, the J gene TRBJ2-5; no definite D call. The CDR3 has 14 amino acids. V lost 2 bases and J lost 5, with 13 bases in between. Germline CDR1 reads SGHDT; CDR2 reads YYEEEE. CDR3 bases: TGTGCCAGCAGCTTTAAAATCGCCGGCGAGACCCAGTACTTC. As protein: CASSFKIAGETQYF.

This clone was found a few times. This specimen includes other DNA sequences encoding the same CDR3. J is TRBJ2-7 and V is TRBV5-4; D remains ambiguous. The CDR3 spans 13 residues. V dropped 0 bases and J dropped 1 base, with 5 bases sitting between them. Germline CDR1 and CDR2: SGHNT and YYREEE (reference sequence). The CDR3 DNA is TGTGCCAGCAGCTTGGTGGGTTCCTACGAGCAGTACTTC. Translated, it gives CASSLVGSYEQYF.

The chain carries TRBV10-3 and TRBJ1-2; D is unclear. Trimming shortened V by 3 bases and J by 4 bases, and 9 bases separated the two germline ends. The CDR3 covers 13 residues. Germline V lookup: CDR1 ENHRY, CDR2 SYGVKD. The CDR3 is CAISDQPGYGYTF. CDR3 sequence (DNA): TGTGCCATCAGTGACCAGCCCGGCTATGGCTACACCTTC.

CDR3 amino acids: CASIKAGTVNTEAFF. The DNA for the CDR3 is TGTGCCAGCATAAAGGCGGGCACCGTGAACACTGAAGCTTTCTTT. The chain joins TRBV6-5 to TRBJ1-1, with unresolved D. The germline V and J ends were trimmed by 7 bases and 0 bases, with 15 bases remaining between them. This CDR3 region has 15 residues. From germline, CDR1 is MNHEY and CDR2 SVGAGI.

Worth noting for this clone: Other DNA sequences of this sample code for an identical CDR3. The chain joins TRBV6-5 to TRBJ1-1, with a tentative D call TRBD1 (5 bases). V lost 2 bases, J lost 5 bases, and 12 bases lay in between. Germline-derived CDR1 and CDR2 are MNHEY and SVGAGI. This CDR3 spans 14 amino acids. CDR3 DNA sequence: TGTGCCAGCAGTTACGATAGGGGCGCGACTGAAGCTTTCTTT. Translating it yields CASSYDRGATEAFF.

This chain connects TRBV18 to TRBJ1-2, with TRBD1 as a possible D gene (5 bases). The CDR3 consists of 16 residues. Deletions cut 0 bases from V and 4 bases from J, with 15 bases between. Per the germline V gene, CDR1 is KGHSH and CDR2 is LQKENI. The CDR3 loop is CASSPPSRERFYGYTF. CDR3 bases: TGTGCCAGCTCACCACCGTCCAGGGAAAGGTTCTATGGCTACACCTTC. Together with reference TRBV18 and TRBJ1-2, the CDR3 gives the full variable domain: NAGVMQNPRHLVRRRGQEARLRCSPMKGHSHVYWYRQLPEEGLKFMVYLQKENIIDESGMPKERFSAEFPKEGPSILRIQQVVRGDSAAYFCASSPPSRERFYGYTFGSGTRLTVV.

The rearrangement joins TRBV6-1 to TRBJ1-2, with 7 bases aligning to TRBD1. CDR1 and CDR2 from the germline V gene are MNHNS and SASEGT. The V gene end was trimmed by 2 bases and the J gene end by 8 bases; junction bases not matched to a gene: 17. The CDR3 runs 17 residues. The CDR3: CASSETRGAKGARGYTF. The CDR3 DNA follows: TGTGCCAGCAGTGAAACTCGAGGTGCGAAGGGGGCGCGGGGCTACACCTTC.

V and J are TRBV2 and TRBJ1-1; tentatively, D is TRBD1 (5 bases). The CDR3 length is 15 residues. The germline CDR1 and CDR2 sequences are SNHLY and FYNNEI. V was shortened by 6 bases and J by 1 base, with 15 bases between the two germline ends. The CDR3 nucleotides are TGTGCCAGCAGGATGACAGATACAGGGAACACTGAAGCTTTCTTT. As protein: CASRMTDTGNTEAFF.

This sequence joins TRBV2 and TRBJ2-3; TRBD1 might be the D (6 bases). V lost 8 bases and J lost 1, with 10 bases in between. Per germline, CDR1 SNHLY and CDR2 FYNNEI. This CDR3 comprises 13 residues. The DNA of the CDR3 is TGTGCCAGCTGGTGGGGGCGCACAGATACGCAGTATTTT. Translating it yields CASWWGRTDTQYF.

V usage is TRBV9 and J usage is TRBJ2-7; 12 bases align to TRBD2. The CDR3 contains 15 residues. Looked up from germline, CDR1 is SGDLS and CDR2 is YYNGEE. V was pared by 3 bases and J by 5 bases, with 6 bases of the junction left unmatched. Written as DNA, the CDR3 is TGTGCCAGCAGCGCGCTAGCGGGGGGGCGGGACGAGCAGTACTTC. Translation: CASSALAGGRDEQYF.